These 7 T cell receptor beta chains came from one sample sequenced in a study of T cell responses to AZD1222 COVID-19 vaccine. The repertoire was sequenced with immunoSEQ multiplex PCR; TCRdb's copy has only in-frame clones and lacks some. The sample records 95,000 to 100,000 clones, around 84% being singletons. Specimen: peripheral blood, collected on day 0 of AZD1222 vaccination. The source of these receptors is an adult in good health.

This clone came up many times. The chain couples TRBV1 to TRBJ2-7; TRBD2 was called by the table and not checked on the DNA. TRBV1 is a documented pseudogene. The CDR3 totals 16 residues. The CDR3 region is CTSSQVRREPFHEQYF. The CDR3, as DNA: TGCACCAGCAGCCAAGTGAGGAGGGAACCCTTTCACGAGCAGTACTTC.

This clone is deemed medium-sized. The CDR3 nucleotides are TGTGCCAGCAGCTTAGGGCTTAATCAGCCCCAGCATTTT. It encodes CASSLGLNQPQHF. The rearrangement links TRBV7-2 to TRBJ1-5, with D uncertain. V was cut by 1 base and J by 4 bases, with 5 bases left in between. CDR3 size: 13 residues. Germline lookup yields CDR1 SGHTA and CDR2 FQGNSA.

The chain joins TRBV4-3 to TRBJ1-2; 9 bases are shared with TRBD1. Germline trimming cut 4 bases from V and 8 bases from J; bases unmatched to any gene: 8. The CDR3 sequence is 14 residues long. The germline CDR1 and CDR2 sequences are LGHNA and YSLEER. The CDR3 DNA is TGCGCCAGCAGCCCCGAACAGGGGGCCCGAGGCTACACCTTC. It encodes CASSPEQGARGYTF.

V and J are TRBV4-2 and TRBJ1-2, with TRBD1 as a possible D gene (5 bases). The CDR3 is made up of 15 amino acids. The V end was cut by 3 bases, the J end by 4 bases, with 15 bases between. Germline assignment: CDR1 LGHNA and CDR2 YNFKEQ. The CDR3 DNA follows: TGTGCCAGCAGCCAGGACGAGGGGATCCTCTATGGCTACACCTTC. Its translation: CASSQDEGILYGYTF.

CDR3 nucleotides: TGTGCCAGCAGCTTAGTGGGTTCCACTGAAGCTTTCTTT. Translated: CASSLVGSTEAFF. V and J are TRBV11-1 and TRBJ1-1; no clear D gene. The CDR3 is 13 amino acids. Deletions cut 1 base from V and 4 bases from J, with 7 bases between. CDR1 and CDR2 (germline): SGHAT, FQDESV (reference sequence).

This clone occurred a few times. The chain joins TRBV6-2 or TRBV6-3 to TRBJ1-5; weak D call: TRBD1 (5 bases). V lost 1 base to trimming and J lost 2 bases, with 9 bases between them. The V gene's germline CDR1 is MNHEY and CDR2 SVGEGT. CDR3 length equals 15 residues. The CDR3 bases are TGTGCCAGCAGTTACTTCTCAGGGCGCAATCAGCCCCAGCATTTT. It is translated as CASSYFSGRNQPQHF.

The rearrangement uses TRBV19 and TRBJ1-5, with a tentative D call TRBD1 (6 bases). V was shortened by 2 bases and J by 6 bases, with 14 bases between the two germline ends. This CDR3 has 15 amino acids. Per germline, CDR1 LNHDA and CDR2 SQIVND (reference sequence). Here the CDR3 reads CASSIFEQGGQPQHF. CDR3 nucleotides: TGTGCCAGTAGTATATTTGAACAGGGCGGTCAGCCCCAGCATTTT.